This T cell receptor (beta chain) was profiled in a study of T cell responses to AZD1222 COVID-19 vaccine. Study outcomes and limitations: A reported finding is that nearly half of spike-specific TCRs target unmutated variant regions.

Germline V CDR1 and CDR2: LNHDA, SQIVND (reference sequence). V dropped 7 bases and J dropped 9; count of bases not matched to a gene: 14. The CDR3 is made up of 14 amino acids. As concerns this clone: Its antigen is as yet unknown.

Here immunoSEQ multiplex PCR was the method, and the copy in TCRdb shows in-frame clones only, minus some. Of 130,000 to 150,000 clones in the sample, just over 90% were seen once. The clonotype was recovered from an adult in good health. This sequence joins TRBV19 and TRBJ1-1, with 7 bases matching TRBD1. The material was peripheral blood, obtained on day 0 of AZD1222 vaccination. CDR3 residues: CASIPRGRGQKAFF. CDR3 nucleotide sequence: TGTGCCAGTATTCCCAGAGGACGGGGACAGAAAGCTTTCTTT.